This T cell receptor (beta chain) was sequenced during a study of T cell repertoires in cytomegalovirus infection. At the level of the study: In the study, CMV epitopes included recently identified HLA-C-restricted and well-studied HLA-B-restricted ones. Indications of both CMV infection and matching HLA type were provided by public TCR beta signatures.

TCRdb reanalysed the reads using MiXCR and keeps one entry per CDR3 protein. The table records roughly 990,000 distinct CDR3 sequences, approximately 30% of them present only once. Of note for this clonotype: Its antigen is not identified.

This receptor was obtained from a human donor in good health (CMV status not recorded). Some clones in this sample may be carry-over from other donors' samples. This specimen consisted of cultured CD8+ T cells from PBMCs, obtained from culture after CMV antigen stimulation.

The CDR3 DNA reads TGTGCCAGCAGTGCTCGGGGGTACTCCAATCAGCCCCAGCATTTT. It specifies CASSARGYSNQPQHF. The V and J genes are TRBV2 and TRBJ1-5; possible D gene TRBD1, 5 bases. The CDR3 has 15 residues. Trimming stripped 4 bases from V and 3 bases from J, with 13 bases between. Germline-derived CDR1 and CDR2 are SNHLY and FYNNEI.